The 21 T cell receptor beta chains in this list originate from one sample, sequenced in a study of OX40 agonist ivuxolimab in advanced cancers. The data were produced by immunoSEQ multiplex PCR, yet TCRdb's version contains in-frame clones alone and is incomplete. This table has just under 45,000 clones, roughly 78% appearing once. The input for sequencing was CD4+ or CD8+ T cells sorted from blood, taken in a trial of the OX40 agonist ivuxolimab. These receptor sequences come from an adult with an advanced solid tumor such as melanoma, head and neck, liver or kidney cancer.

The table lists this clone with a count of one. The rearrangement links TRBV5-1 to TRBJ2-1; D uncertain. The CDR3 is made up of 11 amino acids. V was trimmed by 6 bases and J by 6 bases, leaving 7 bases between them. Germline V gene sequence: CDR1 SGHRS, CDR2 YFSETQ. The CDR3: CASNIGNEQFF. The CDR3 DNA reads TGCGCCAGCAATATCGGCAATGAGCAGTTCTTC.

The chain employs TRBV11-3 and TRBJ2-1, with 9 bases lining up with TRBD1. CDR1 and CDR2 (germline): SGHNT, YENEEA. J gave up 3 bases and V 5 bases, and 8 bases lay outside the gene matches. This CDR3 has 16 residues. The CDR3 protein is CASSPRGTGFYNEQFF. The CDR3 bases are TGTGCCAGCAGCCCAAGGGGGACAGGGTTCTACAATGAGCAGTTCTTC. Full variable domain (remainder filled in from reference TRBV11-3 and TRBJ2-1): EAGVVQSPRYKIIEKKQPVAFWCNPISGHNTLYWYLQNLGQGPELLIRYENEEAVDDSQLPKDRFSAERLKGVDSTLKIQPAELGDSAVYLCASSPRGTGFYNEQFFGPGTRLTVL.

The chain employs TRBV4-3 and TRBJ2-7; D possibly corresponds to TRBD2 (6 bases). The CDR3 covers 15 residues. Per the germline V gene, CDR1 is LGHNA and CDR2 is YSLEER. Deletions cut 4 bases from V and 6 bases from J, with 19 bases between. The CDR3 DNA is TGCGCCAGCAGCCCCGGATGGCGGGATGGCACCGAGCAGTACTTC. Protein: CASSPGWRDGTEQYF.

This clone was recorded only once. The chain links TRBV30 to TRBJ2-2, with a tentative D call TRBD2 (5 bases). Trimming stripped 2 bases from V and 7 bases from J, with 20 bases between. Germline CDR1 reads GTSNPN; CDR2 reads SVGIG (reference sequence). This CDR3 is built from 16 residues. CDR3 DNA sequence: TGTGCCTGGAGTAATCCGAGGGATTTTGGAAACGGGGAGCTGTTTTTT. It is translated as CAWSNPRDFGNGELFF.

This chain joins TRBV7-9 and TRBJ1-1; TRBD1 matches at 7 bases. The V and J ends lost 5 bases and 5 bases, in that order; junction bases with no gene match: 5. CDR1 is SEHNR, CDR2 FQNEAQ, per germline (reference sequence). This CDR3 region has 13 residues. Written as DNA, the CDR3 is TGTGCCAGCAGCCACGACAGGGAAACTGAAGCTTTCTTT. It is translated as CASSHDRETEAFF.

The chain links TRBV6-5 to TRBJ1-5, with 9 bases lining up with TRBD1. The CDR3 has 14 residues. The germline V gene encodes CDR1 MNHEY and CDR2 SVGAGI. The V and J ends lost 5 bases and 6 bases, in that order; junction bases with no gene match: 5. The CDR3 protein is CASSRDRVGQPQHF. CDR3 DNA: TGTGCCAGCAGTCGGGACAGGGTGGGTCAGCCCCAGCATTTT.

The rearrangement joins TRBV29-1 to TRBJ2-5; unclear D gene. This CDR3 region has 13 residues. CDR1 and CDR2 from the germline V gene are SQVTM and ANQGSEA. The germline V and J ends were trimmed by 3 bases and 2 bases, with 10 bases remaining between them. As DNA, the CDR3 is TGCAGCGTTGACAGGCGCCCTCAAGAGACCCAGTACTTC. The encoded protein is CSVDRRPQETQYF.

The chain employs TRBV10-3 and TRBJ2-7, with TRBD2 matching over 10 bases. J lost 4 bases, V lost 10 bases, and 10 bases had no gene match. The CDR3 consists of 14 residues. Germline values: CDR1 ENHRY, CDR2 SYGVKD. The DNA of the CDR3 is TGTGCCAGCAGGGGGCCTAGCGGGGGTTACGAGCAGTACTTC. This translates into CASRGPSGGYEQYF.

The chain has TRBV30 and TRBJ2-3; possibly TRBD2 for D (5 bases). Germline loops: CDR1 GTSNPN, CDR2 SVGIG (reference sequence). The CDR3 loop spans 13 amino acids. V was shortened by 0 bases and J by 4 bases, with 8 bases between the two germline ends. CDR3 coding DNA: TGTGCCTGGAGTGTACTACTAGCAGATACGCAGTATTTT. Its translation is CAWSVLLADTQYF. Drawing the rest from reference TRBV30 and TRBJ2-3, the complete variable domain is SQTIHQWPATLVQPVGSPLSLECTVEGTSNPNLYWYRQAAGRGLQLLFYSVGIGQISSEVPQNLSASRPQDRQFILSSKKLLLSDSGFYLCAWSVLLADTQYFGPGTRLTVL.

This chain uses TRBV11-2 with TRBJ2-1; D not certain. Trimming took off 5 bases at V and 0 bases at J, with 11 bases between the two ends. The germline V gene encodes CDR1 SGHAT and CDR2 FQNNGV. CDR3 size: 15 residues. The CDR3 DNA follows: TGTGCCAGCAGCCCATTGAGGAGCTCCTACAATGAGCAGTTCTTC. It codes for CASSPLRSSYNEQFF.

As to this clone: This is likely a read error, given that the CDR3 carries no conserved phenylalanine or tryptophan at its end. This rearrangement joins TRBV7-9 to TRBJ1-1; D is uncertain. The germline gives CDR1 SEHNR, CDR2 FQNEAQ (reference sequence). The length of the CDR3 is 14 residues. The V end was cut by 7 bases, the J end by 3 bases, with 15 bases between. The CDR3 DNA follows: TGTGCCAGCAATCAAGTGGCGGTGGACACTGAAGCTTTCCTT. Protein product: CASNQVAVDTEAFL.

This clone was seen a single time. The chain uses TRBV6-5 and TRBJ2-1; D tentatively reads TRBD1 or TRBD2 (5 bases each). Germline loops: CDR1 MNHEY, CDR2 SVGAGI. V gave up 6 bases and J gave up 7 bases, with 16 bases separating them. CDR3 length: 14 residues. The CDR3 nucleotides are TGTGCCAGCAGGCCAGGGAACTCGGGGAATGAGCAGTTCTTC. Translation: CASRPGNSGNEQFF.

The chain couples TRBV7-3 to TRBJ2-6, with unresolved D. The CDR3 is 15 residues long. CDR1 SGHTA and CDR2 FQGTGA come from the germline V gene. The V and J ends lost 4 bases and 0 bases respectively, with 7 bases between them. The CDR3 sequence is CASSSPTSGANVLTF. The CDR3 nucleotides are TGTGCCAGCAGCTCGCCAACCTCTGGGGCCAACGTCCTGACTTTC.

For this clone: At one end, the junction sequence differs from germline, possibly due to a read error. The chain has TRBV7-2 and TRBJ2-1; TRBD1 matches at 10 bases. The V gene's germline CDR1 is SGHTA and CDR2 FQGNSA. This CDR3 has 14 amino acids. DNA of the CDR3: TGTGCCAGCAGCTTAGGAACCGTCGGGACAGGGGTAATCTTC. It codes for CASSLGTVGTGVIF. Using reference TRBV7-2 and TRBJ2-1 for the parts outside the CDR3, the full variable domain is GAGVSQSPSNKVTEKGKDVELRCDPISGHTALYWYRQSLGQGLEFLIYFQGNSAPDKSGLPSDRFSAERTGGSVSTLTIQRTQQEDSAVYLCASSLGTVGTGVIFGPGTRLTVL.

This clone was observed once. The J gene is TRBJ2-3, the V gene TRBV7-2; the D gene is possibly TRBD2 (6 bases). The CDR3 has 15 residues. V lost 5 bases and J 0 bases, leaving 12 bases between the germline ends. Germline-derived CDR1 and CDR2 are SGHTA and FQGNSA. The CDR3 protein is CASSLSGTSTDTQYF. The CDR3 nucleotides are TGTGCCAGCAGCCTTAGCGGTACTAGCACAGATACGCAGTATTTT.

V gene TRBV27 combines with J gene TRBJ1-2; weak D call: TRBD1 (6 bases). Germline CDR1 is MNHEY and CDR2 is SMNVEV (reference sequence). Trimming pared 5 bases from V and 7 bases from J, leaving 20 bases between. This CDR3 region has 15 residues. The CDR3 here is CASSPDGRGSGGYTF. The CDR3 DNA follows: TGTGCCAGCAGTCCCGATGGGAGGGGGTCCGGTGGCTACACCTTC.

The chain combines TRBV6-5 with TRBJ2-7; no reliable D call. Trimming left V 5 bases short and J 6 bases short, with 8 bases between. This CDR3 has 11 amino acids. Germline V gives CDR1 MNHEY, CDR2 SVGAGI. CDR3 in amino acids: CASSPYSEQYF. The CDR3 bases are TGTGCCAGCAGTCCTTACTCCGAGCAGTACTTC.

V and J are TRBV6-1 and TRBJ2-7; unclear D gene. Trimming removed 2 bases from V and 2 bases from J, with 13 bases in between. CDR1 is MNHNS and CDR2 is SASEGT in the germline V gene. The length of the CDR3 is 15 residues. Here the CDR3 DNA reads TGTGCCAGCAGTGAATGGGGTTTGCAAGCCTACGAGCAGTACTTC. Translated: CASSEWGLQAYEQYF.

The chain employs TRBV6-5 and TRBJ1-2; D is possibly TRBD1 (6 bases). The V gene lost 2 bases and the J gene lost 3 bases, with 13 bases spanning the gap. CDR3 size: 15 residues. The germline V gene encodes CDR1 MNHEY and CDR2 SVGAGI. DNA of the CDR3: TGTGCCAGCAGTTACGGGGGCGCAGGGGACTATGGCTACACCTTC. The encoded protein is CASSYGGAGDYGYTF.

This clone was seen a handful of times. This CDR3 reads CASSLWSEAFF. The CDR3 DNA follows: TGTGCCAGCAGCTTGTGGTCAGAAGCTTTCTTT. The chain recombines TRBV5-6 with TRBJ1-1; no reliable D call. The ends were cut back, 1 base at V and 8 bases at J, with 6 bases in the middle. The CDR3 runs to 11 residues. Germline CDR1 SGHDT, CDR2 YYEEEE.

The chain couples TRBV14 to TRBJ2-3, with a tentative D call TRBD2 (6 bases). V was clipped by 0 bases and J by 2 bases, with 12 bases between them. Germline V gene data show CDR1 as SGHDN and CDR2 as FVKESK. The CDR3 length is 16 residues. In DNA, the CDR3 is TGTGCCAGCAGCCAAGATATGGGGGGTGTCACAGATACGCAGTATTTT. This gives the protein CASSQDMGGVTDTQYF. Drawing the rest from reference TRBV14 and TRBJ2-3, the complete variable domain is EAGVTQFPSHSVIEKGQTVTLRCDPISGHDNLYWYRRVMGKEIKFLLHFVKESKQDESGMPNNRFLAERTGGTYSTLKVQPAELEDSGVYFCASSQDMGGVTDTQYFGPGTRLTVL.